The text below deals with one T cell receptor (beta chain). The target antigen is unknown. MiXCR, run by TCRdb on the reads, gives a single entry per CDR3 protein. The table lists 680,000 or so distinct CDR3 sequences, around 31% of them singletons. The data are from a study of T cell repertoires in cytomegalovirus infection. Looking at the study overall: Well-studied HLA-B-restricted CMV epitopes were used in the study alongside recently identified HLA-C-restricted ones. From public TCR beta signatures came an indication of both CMV infection and matching HLA type. Whole-study results and caveats: Summed public TCR beta family frequency identified CMV carriers bearing the relevant HLA. Clonotypes of TCR beta that were HLA-C-restricted and CMV-specific dominated the ex vivo response.

Germline assignment: CDR1 LNHNV and CDR2 YYDKDF (reference sequence). The CDR3 spans 16 residues. J was trimmed by 2 bases and V by 3 bases; bases with no gene match: 9. This receptor was taken from a human donor in good health (CMV status not recorded). Some clones in this sample may be carry-over from other donors' samples. This chain links TRBV15 with TRBJ2-5, with 7 positions matching TRBD2. The material sequenced was cultured PBMCs, taken from culture after CMV antigen stimulation. CDR3 in DNA: TGTGCCACCAGCAGGGCGACGGGGGGATCTCAAGAGACCCAGTACTTC. Amino acids: CATSRATGGSQETQYF.